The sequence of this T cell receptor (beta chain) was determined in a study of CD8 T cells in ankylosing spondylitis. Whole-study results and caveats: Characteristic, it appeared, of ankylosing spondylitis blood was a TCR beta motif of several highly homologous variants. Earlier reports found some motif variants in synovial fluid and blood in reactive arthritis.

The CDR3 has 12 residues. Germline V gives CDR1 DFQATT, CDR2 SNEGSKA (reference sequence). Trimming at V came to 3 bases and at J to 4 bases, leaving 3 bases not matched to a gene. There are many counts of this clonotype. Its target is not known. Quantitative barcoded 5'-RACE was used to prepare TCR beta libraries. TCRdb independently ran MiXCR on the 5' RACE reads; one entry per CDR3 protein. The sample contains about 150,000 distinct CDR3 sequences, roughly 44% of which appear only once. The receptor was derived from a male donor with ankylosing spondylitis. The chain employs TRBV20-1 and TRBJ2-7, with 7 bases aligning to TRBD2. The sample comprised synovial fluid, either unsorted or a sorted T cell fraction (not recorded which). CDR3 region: CSARLAEYEQYF. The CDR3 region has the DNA TGCAGTGCTAGGCTAGCGGAGTACGAGCAGTACTTC.